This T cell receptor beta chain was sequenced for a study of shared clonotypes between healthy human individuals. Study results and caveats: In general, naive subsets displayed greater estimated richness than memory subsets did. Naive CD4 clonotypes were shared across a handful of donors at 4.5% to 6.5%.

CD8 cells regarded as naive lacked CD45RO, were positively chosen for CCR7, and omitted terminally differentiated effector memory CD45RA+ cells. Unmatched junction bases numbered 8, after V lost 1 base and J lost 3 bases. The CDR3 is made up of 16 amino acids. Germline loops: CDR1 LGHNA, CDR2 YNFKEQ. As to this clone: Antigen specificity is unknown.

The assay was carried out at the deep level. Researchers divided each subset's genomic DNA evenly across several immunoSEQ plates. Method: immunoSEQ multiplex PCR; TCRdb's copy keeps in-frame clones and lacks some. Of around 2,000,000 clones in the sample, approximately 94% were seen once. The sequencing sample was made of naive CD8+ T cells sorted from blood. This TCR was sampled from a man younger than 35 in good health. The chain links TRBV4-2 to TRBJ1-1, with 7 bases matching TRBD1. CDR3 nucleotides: TGTGCCAGCAGCCAAGTAGCAGACAGGGACGACACTGAAGCTTTCTTT. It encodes CASSQVADRDDTEAFF.